These 31 T cell receptor beta chains were all obtained from the same sample, sequenced in a study of blood T cell repertoires in COVID-19. Assay used: immunoSEQ multiplex PCR; TCRdb lists only in-frame clones, some missing. Of 250,000 or so clones listed, about 85% are singletons. Sequenced input: peripheral blood. These receptors were taken from a woman aged 55-75 years with active or convalescent COVID-19.

J is TRBJ1-2 and V is TRBV30; 9 bases map to TRBD1. Trimming cost V 2 bases and J 7 bases; bases outside gene matches: 8. Germline CDR1 and CDR2: GTSNPN and SVGIG (reference sequence). The CDR3 is 14 amino acids. The DNA of the CDR3 is TGTGCCTGGAGTCCCTCCGGGACAGGGTCTGGCTACACCTTC. Its translation is CAWSPSGTGSGYTF.

The V gene is TRBV7-6, the J gene TRBJ1-1; D is uncertain. The CDR3 runs 14 residues. V lost 5 bases to trimming and J lost 1 base, with 11 bases between them. Per the germline V gene, CDR1 is SGHVS and CDR2 is FNYEAQ. The CDR3, as DNA: TGTGCCAGCAGCCGACGGGAGGCGAACACTGAAGCTTTCTTT. Residues: CASSRREANTEAFF. Together with reference TRBV7-6 and TRBJ1-1, the CDR3 gives the full variable domain: GAGVSQSPRYKVTKRGQDVALRCDPISGHVSLYWYRQALGQGPEFLTYFNYEAQQDKSGLPNDRFSAERPEGSISTLTIQRTEQRDSAMYRCASSRREANTEAFFGQGTRLTVV.

The rearrangement joins TRBV3-1 (or the pseudogene TRBV3-2) to TRBJ1-2, with D perhaps TRBD1 (5 bases). CDR1 and CDR2 from the germline V gene are LGHDT and YNNKEL (reference sequence). The germline V and J ends were trimmed by 1 base and 4 bases, with 7 bases remaining between them. The CDR3 consists of 13 residues. The CDR3 reads CASSQGTSYGYTF. In DNA, the CDR3 is TGTGCCAGCAGCCAAGGGACAAGCTATGGCTACACCTTC.

This clone was recorded only once. V gene TRBV6-6 combines with J gene TRBJ2-5; D is undetermined. The V gene lost 2 bases and the J gene lost 5 bases, with 9 bases spanning the gap. This CDR3 has 13 residues. The germline V gene encodes CDR1 MNHNY and CDR2 SVGAGI (reference sequence). CDR3 coding DNA: TGTGCCAGCAGTTACACTGCGAGGGAGACCCAGTACTTC. Amino acid sequence: CASSYTARETQYF.

The J gene is TRBJ1-6, the V gene TRBV2, with 8 positions matching TRBD1. There are 15 residues in the CDR3. V lost 6 bases and J lost 14; bases outside the gene matches: 15. The germline V gene has CDR1 SNHLY and CDR2 FYNNEI. The CDR3 sequence: CASRRRTGPGETLHF. Here the CDR3 DNA reads TGTGCCAGCAGGAGAAGGACAGGGCCCGGGGAGACCCTCCACTTT.

A single count supports this clone. The chain joins TRBV11-3 to TRBJ2-7; 7 bases align to TRBD2. Trimming cost V 0 bases and J 7 bases; bases outside gene matches: 3. CDR1 SGHNT and CDR2 YENEEA come from the germline V gene. The CDR3 totals 13 residues. This CDR3 is CASSLETSSEQYF. The CDR3 nucleotides are TGTGCCAGCAGCTTAGAGACTAGCTCGGAGCAGTACTTC.

V is TRBV30 and J is TRBJ1-5, with 8 nucleotides matching TRBD1. Trimming took 2 bases from V and 4 from J; bases not matched to a gene: 7. The CDR3 is made up of 15 amino acids. Germline CDR1 is GTSNPN and CDR2 is SVGIG (reference sequence). CDR3 DNA sequence: TGTGCCTGGAGTATCCTGACAGGGGTGAATCAGCCCCAGCATTTT. Encoded protein: CAWSILTGVNQPQHF.

The chain links TRBV9 to TRBJ2-1; 10 nucleotides line up with TRBD2. From germline, CDR1 is SGDLS and CDR2 YYNGEE. This CDR3 contains 13 residues. V shed 2 bases, J shed 13 bases, and the junction held 6 bases outside the gene matches. This CDR3 is CASSVGLASNQFF. DNA of the CDR3: TGTGCCAGCAGCGTGGGACTAGCGTCTAATCAGTTCTTC.

This clone was seen just once. This chain links TRBV6-5 with TRBJ2-1; D perhaps matches TRBD1 (6 bases). Germline CDR1 reads MNHEY; CDR2 reads SVGAGI. CDR3 length equals 16 residues. V lost 0 bases, J lost 2 bases, and 11 bases lay in between. The CDR3 spells CASSYSGGYTYNEQFF. The CDR3 bases are TGTGCCAGCAGTTACTCTGGGGGCTATACCTACAATGAGCAGTTCTTC.

The chain recombines TRBV5-6 with TRBJ1-1; a possible D gene is TRBD1 (5 bases). Trimming removed 0 bases at V and 7 bases at J, with 10 bases between. The CDR3 covers 13 residues. Germline V lookup: CDR1 SGHDT, CDR2 YYEEEE. CDR3 amino acids: CASSLAGVLEAFF. The CDR3 coding sequence is TGTGCCAGCAGCTTGGCGGGGGTGCTTGAAGCTTTCTTT.

The genes are TRBV7-9 and TRBJ1-1; TRBD1 might be the D (6 bases). Trimming left V 4 bases short and J 6 bases short, with 12 bases between. The CDR3 totals 13 residues. Germline V gene lookup returns CDR1 SEHNR and CDR2 FQNEAQ (reference sequence). As DNA, the CDR3 is TGTGCCAGCAGCTCCGGACAGTTCGCTGAAGCTTTCTTT. Amino acid sequence: CASSSGQFAEAFF.

The chain combines TRBV5-6 with TRBJ1-2, with 12 bases lining up with TRBD1. The J segment lost 5 bases and the V segment lost 4 bases, leaving 9 bases of the junction unmatched. Germline CDR1 and CDR2: SGHDT and YYEEEE. The CDR3 is 16 amino acids. CDR3 in amino acids: CASSPGTGGAGYGYTF. Here the CDR3 DNA reads TGTGCCAGCAGCCCCGGGACAGGGGGCGCTGGGTATGGCTACACCTTC.

This chain uses TRBV19 with TRBJ1-1; D is unclear. The CDR3 totals 14 residues. Germline loops: CDR1 LNHDA, CDR2 SQIVND (reference sequence). Trimming removed 8 bases at V and 0 bases at J, with 13 bases between. The DNA for the CDR3 is TGTGCCAGTTCCCGGGAGATCCTGAACACTGAAGCTTTCTTT. Its translation: CASSREILNTEAFF.

V is TRBV7-9 and J is TRBJ2-5; tentative D call: TRBD2 (6 bases). The V gene's germline CDR1 is SEHNR and CDR2 FQNEAQ (reference sequence). The V end was cut by 5 bases, the J end by 5 bases, with 18 bases between. There are 15 residues in the CDR3. Here the CDR3 DNA reads TGTGCCAGCAGCCCAGGGTTTCTGCGGGATGAGACCCAGTACTTC. Translated, it gives CASSPGFLRDETQYF.

This rearrangement joins TRBV24-1 to TRBJ1-4; D gene ambiguous. This CDR3 has 14 residues. Germline loops: CDR1 KGHDR, CDR2 SFDVKD. The V end was cut by 3 bases, the J end by 12 bases, with 16 bases between. The CDR3 sequence: CATSDRHYSRELFF. As DNA, the CDR3 is TGTGCCACCAGTGATCGCCACTACTCACGGGAACTGTTTTTT.

V usage is TRBV11-1 and J usage is TRBJ2-1, with D possibly being TRBD2 (7 bases). CDR3 length equals 16 residues. V shed 2 bases and J shed 5 bases, with 16 bases lying between them. Germline V CDR1 and CDR2: SGHAT, FQDESV (reference sequence). CDR3: CASSLNDGGPDNEQFF. The CDR3 coding sequence is TGTGCCAGCAGCTTAAACGACGGGGGGCCGGACAATGAGCAGTTCTTC.

This chain joins TRBV5-6 and TRBJ1-6; TRBD1 is a possible D gene (5 bases). This CDR3 contains 14 residues. V was cut by 4 bases and J by 7 bases, with 12 bases left in between. Germline V gives CDR1 SGHDT, CDR2 YYEEEE. CDR3 loop: CASSVTGGNSPLHF. Written as DNA, the CDR3 is TGTGCCAGCAGCGTAACGGGGGGGAATTCACCCCTCCACTTT.

The J gene is TRBJ2-3, the V gene TRBV13; the D gene is possibly TRBD2 (7 bases). Germline V CDR1 and CDR2: PRHDT, FYEKMQ (reference sequence). The germline V and J ends were trimmed by 1 base and 2 bases, with 25 bases remaining between them. There are 20 residues in the CDR3. The CDR3 reads CASSLVPRLGRGPDTDTQYF. DNA of the CDR3: TGTGCCAGCAGCTTAGTCCCCCGGCTAGGGCGGGGGCCCGACACAGATACGCAGTATTTT.

As to this clone: Other DNA sequences in the sample encode the same CDR3. This chain connects TRBV6-2 or TRBV6-3 to TRBJ1-5; D is unresolved. Germline CDR1 is MNHEY and CDR2 is SVGEGT. V lost 2 bases to trimming and J lost 2 bases, with 7 bases between them. This CDR3 is built from 14 residues. The DNA for the CDR3 is TGTGCCAGCAGTTACGGCGGGGGCAATCAGCCCCAGCATTTT. This gives the protein CASSYGGGNQPQHF.

This chain joins TRBV7-9 and TRBJ1-1, with TRBD1 as a possible D gene (6 bases). Germline CDR1 SEHNR, CDR2 FQNEAQ (reference sequence). The CDR3 sequence is 15 residues long. Trimming removed 5 bases at V and 0 bases at J, with 13 bases between. The CDR3 DNA sequence: TGTGCCAGCAGCCATCGGACAGAAATGAACACTGAAGCTTTCTTT. It translates to CASSHRTEMNTEAFF.

V usage is TRBV29-1 and J usage is TRBJ2-1; 12 nucleotides align to TRBD1. J lost 8 bases, V lost 6 bases, and 8 bases had no gene match. The CDR3 covers 14 residues. The germline gives CDR1 SQVTM, CDR2 ANQGSEA. CDR3 nucleotides: TGCAGCGTCATTCTCGGGACAGGGGGCGATGAGCAGTTCTTC. Amino acids: CSVILGTGGDEQFF.

CDR3 residues: CASSSQGAGEQYV. The CDR3 bases are TGTGCCAGCAGTTCTCAGGGGGCAGGCGAGCAGTACGTC. The genes are TRBV28 and TRBJ2-7; 8 bases agree with TRBD1. Losses at the gene ends were 4 bases for V and 6 bases for J; bases not matched to a gene: 5. The CDR3 has 13 amino acids. Germline V gene sequence: CDR1 MDHEN, CDR2 SYDVKM.

The chain joins TRBV19 to TRBJ1-1; D is undetermined. Germline V CDR1 and CDR2: LNHDA, SQIVND (reference sequence). V lost 2 bases and J lost 0, with 13 bases in between. The CDR3 extends over 16 amino acids. CDR3: CASSIPQALMNTEAFF. CDR3 nucleotide sequence: TGTGCCAGTAGTATACCCCAGGCCCTCATGAACACTGAAGCTTTCTTT.

This rearrangement joins TRBV27 to TRBJ2-1; D might be TRBD1 (5 bases). CDR1 MNHEY and CDR2 SMNVEV come from the germline V gene (reference sequence). The CDR3 spans 16 residues. V was clipped by 6 bases and J by 0 bases, with 15 bases between them. In DNA, the CDR3 is TGTGCCAGCAGATTAACACAGGAAAGCTCCTACAATGAGCAGTTCTTC. Translation gives CASRLTQESSYNEQFF.

V gene TRBV9 combines with J gene TRBJ1-1; 10 nucleotides match TRBD1. CDR1 is SGDLS, CDR2 YYNGEE, per germline. J was trimmed by 1 base and V by 3 bases; bases with no gene match: 12. The CDR3 is made up of 18 amino acids. CDR3 coding DNA: TGTGCCAGCAGCGGAACCGGGACAGGGGAGGGGGCGAACACTGAAGCTTTCTTT. It codes for CASSGTGTGEGANTEAFF.

The genes are TRBV9 and TRBJ2-5; D ambiguous. The CDR3 covers 12 residues. Germline values: CDR1 SGDLS, CDR2 YYNGEE. V was clipped by 5 bases and J by 3 bases, with 8 bases between them. The DNA for the CDR3 is TGTGCCAGCAGTCGGGTTAAAGAGACCCAGTACTTC. It yields the protein CASSRVKETQYF.

CDR3 sequence (DNA): TGTGCCAGCAGCTTGGACAGGGGTAACACTGAAGCTTTCTTT. Translating it yields CASSLDRGNTEAFF. V and J are TRBV5-4 and TRBJ1-1, with 7 positions matching TRBD1. V shed 0 bases and J 2 bases; nucleotides not matched to a gene: 1. From germline, CDR1 is SGHNT and CDR2 YYREEE (reference sequence). This CDR3 comprises 14 residues.

The chain has TRBV11-1 and TRBJ1-6, with a weak D call TRBD1 (6 bases). Trimming shortened V by 4 bases and J by 8 bases, and 18 bases separated the two germline ends. Germline V gives CDR1 SGHAT, CDR2 FQDESV (reference sequence). The length of the CDR3 is 16 residues. This CDR3 reads CASSSQSGRQDSPLHF. The CDR3 DNA sequence: TGTGCCAGCAGCTCCCAGTCAGGAAGACAGGATTCACCCCTCCACTTT.

The chain recombines TRBV7-9 with TRBJ2-3, with 8 bases aligning to TRBD1. The CDR3 spans 19 residues. CDR1 and CDR2 from the germline V gene are SEHNR and FQNEAQ (reference sequence). Unmatched junction bases numbered 16, after V lost 5 bases and J lost 0 bases. CDR3 sequence reads: CASSPKADRGPESTDTQYF. The DNA of the CDR3 is TGTGCCAGCAGCCCAAAGGCCGACAGGGGACCCGAGAGCACAGATACGCAGTATTTT.

CDR3 protein: CASSQDDRETLHF. As DNA, the CDR3 is TGTGCCAGCAGCCAAGATGATCGGGAAACCCTCCACTTT. V is TRBV3-1 (or the pseudogene TRBV3-2) and J is TRBJ1-6; D gene ambiguous. CDR1 and CDR2 from the germline V gene are LGHDT and YNNKEL (reference sequence). There are 13 residues in the CDR3. V shed 0 bases and J shed 14 bases, with 11 bases lying between them.

In nucleotides, the CDR3 is TGTGCCAGCAGTTATTCCGGGACTAGCCCGAAAAACATTCAGTACTTC. It specifies CASSYSGTSPKNIQYF. The J gene is TRBJ2-4, the V gene TRBV6-5, with 9 bases aligning to TRBD2. The CDR3 contains 16 residues. V lost 3 bases to trimming and J lost 4 bases; unmatched junction nucleotides: 7. Germline CDR1 reads MNHEY; CDR2 reads SVGAGI.